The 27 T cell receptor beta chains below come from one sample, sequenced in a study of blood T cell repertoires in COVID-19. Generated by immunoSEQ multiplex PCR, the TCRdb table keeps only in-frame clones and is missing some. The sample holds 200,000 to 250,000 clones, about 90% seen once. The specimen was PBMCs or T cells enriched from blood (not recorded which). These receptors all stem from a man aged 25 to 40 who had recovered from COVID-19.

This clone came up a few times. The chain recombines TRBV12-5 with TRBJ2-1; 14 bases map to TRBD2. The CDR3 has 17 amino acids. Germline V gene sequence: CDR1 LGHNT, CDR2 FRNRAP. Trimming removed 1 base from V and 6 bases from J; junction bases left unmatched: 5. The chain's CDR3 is CASGLAGLAGGFNEQFF. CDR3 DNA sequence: TGTGCTAGTGGTTTGGCTGGACTAGCGGGGGGATTCAATGAGCAGTTCTTC.

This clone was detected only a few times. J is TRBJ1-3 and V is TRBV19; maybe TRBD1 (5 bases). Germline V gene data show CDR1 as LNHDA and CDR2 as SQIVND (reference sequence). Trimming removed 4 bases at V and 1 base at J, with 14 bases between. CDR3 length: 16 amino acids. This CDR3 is CASSNRTAKSGNTIYF. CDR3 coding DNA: TGTGCCAGTAGTAACAGGACGGCGAAATCTGGAAACACCATATATTTT.

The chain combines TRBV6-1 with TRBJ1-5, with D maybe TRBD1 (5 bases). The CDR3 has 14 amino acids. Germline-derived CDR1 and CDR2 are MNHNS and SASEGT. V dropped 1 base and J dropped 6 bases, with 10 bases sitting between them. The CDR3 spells CASSEVGGGQPQHF. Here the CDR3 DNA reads TGTGCCAGCAGTGAAGTGGGGGGAGGTCAGCCCCAGCATTTT.

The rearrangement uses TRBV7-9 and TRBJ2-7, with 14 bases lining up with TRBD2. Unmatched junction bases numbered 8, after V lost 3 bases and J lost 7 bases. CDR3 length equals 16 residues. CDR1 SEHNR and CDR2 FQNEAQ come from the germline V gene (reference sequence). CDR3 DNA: TGTGCCAGCAGCTTCGGACTAGCGGGAGGATCTGGAGAGCAGTACTTC. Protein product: CASSFGLAGGSGEQYF.

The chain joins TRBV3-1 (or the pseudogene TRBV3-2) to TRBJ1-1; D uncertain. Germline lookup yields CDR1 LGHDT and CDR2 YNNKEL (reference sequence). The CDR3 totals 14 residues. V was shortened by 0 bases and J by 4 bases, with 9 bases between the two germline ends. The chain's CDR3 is CASSQDLVSTEAFF. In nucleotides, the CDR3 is TGTGCCAGCAGCCAAGATCTAGTGTCCACTGAAGCTTTCTTT.

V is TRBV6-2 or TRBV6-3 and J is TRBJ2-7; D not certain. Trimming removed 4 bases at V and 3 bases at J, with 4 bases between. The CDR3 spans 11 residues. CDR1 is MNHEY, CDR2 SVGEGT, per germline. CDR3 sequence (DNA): TGTGCCAGCAGTTTCCACTACGAGCAGTACTTC. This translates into CASSFHYEQYF.

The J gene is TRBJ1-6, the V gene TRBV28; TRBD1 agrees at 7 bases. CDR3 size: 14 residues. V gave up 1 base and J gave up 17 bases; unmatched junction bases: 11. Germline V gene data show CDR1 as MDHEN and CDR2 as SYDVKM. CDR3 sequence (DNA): TGTGCCAGCAGTTTATCTCCCCGGACAGGCCTGTTCCACTTT. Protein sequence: CASSLSPRTGLFHF.

As DNA, the CDR3 is TGTGCCAGCAGCCGTAGACCACAGGGTTCGGATGAGCAGTTCTTC. Its protein product is CASSRRPQGSDEQFF. The rearrangement joins TRBV5-6 to TRBJ2-1; tentatively, D is TRBD1 (6 bases). In germline, CDR1 is SGHDT, CDR2 YYEEEE. Trimming removed 4 bases at V and 8 bases at J, with 19 bases between. The CDR3 contains 15 residues.

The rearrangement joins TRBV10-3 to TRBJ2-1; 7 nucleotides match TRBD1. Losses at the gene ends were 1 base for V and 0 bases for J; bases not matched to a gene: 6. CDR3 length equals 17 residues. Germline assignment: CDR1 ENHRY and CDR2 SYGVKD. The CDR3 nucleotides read TGTGCCATCAGTGAGTATCCAGGGGGAGTCTCCTACAATGAGCAGTTCTTC. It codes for CAISEYPGGVSYNEQFF.

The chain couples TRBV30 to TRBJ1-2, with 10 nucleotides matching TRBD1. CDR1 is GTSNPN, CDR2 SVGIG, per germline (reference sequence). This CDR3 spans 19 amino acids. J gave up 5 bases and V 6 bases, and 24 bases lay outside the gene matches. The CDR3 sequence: CACTGTGAIFSHSRYGYTF. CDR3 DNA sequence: TGTGCCTGCACCGGGACAGGGGCGATTTTCTCCCACTCCCGTTATGGCTACACCTTC. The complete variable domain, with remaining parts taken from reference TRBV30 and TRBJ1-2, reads SQTIHQWPATLVQPVGSPLSLECTVEGTSNPNLYWYRQAAGRGLQLLFYSVGIGQISSEVPQNLSASRPQDRQFILSSKKLLLSDSGFYLCACTGTGAIFSHSRYGYTFGSGTRLTVV.

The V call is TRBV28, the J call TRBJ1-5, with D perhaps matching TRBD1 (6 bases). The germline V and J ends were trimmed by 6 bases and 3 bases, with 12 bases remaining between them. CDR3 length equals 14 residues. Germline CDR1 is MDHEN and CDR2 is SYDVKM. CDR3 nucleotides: TGTGCCAGCAGACTAGACAGGTACAATCAGCCCCAGCATTTT. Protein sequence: CASRLDRYNQPQHF.

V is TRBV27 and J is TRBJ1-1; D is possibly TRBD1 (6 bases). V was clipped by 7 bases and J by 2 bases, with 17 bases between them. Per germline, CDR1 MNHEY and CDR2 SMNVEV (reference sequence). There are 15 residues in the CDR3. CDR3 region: CASNRDNTRNTEAFF. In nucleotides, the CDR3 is TGTGCCAGCAACCGGGACAATACTAGAAACACTGAAGCTTTCTTT.

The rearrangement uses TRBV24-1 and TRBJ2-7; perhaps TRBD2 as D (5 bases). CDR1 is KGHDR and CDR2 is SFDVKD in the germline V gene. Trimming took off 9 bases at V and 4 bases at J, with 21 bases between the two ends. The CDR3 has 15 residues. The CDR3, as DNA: TGTGCCACCCCTTATCGGGGAGCGGTACGGTACGAGCAGTACTTC. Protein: CATPYRGAVRYEQYF.

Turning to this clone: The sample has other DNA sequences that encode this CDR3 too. CDR3 DNA: TGTGCCTGGAGCCGGGGGGGAAGCAATCAGCCCCAGCATTTT. Amino acid sequence: CAWSRGGSNQPQHF. This chain connects TRBV30 to TRBJ1-5; TRBD1 is a possible D gene (5 bases). The ends were cut back, 3 bases at V and 1 base at J, with 10 bases in the middle. The CDR3 consists of 14 residues. Germline V gene sequence: CDR1 GTSNPN, CDR2 SVGIG (reference sequence).

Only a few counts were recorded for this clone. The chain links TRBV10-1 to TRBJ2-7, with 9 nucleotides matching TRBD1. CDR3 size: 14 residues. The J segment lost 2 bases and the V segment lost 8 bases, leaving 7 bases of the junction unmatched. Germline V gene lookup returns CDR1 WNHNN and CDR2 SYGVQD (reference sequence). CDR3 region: CASAPGTGTYEQYF. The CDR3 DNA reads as TGCGCCAGCGCTCCCGGGACAGGGACCTACGAGCAGTACTTC.

This chain's CDR3 is CASRKAGGADTQYF. DNA of the CDR3: TGTGCCAGCAGGAAAGCGGGGGGGGCAGATACGCAGTATTTT. The chain uses TRBV25-1 and TRBJ2-3; 10 bases agree with TRBD2. The junction had 4 bases not matched to a gene; V was cut back by 6 bases and J by 4 bases. Looked up from germline, CDR1 is MGHDK and CDR2 is SYGVNS. This CDR3 region has 14 residues.

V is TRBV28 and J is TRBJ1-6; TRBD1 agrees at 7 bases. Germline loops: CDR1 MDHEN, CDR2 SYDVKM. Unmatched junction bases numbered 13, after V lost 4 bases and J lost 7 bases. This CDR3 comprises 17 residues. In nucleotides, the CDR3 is TGTGCCAGCAGTTCGATAGGGGGCGCTATTACGAATTCACCCCTCCACTTT. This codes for CASSSIGGAITNSPLHF.

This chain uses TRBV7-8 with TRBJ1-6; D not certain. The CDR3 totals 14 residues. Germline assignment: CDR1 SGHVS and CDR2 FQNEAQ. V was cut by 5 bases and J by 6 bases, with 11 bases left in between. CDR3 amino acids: CASSQGQRNSPLHF. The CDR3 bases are TGTGCCAGCAGCCAAGGCCAGCGTAATTCACCCCTCCACTTT.

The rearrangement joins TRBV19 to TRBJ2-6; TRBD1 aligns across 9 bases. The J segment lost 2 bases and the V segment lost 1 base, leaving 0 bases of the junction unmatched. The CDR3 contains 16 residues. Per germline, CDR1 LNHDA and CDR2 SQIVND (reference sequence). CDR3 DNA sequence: TGTGCCAGTAGTATAGGGACAGGGGCTGGGGCCAACGTCCTGACTTTC. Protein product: CASSIGTGAGANVLTF.

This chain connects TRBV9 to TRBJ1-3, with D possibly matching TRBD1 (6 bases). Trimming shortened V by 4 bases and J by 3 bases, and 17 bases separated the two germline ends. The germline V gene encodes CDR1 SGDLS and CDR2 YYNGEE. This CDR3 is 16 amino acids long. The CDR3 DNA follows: TGTGCCAGCAGCCTTGACGGGGGGCTCAATGGAAACACCATATATTTT. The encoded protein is CASSLDGGLNGNTIYF. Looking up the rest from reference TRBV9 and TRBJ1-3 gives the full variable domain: DSGVTQTPKHLITATGQRVTLRCSPRSGDLSVYWYQQSLDQGLQFLIQYYNGEERAKGNILERFSAQQFPDLHSELNLSSLELGDSALYFCASSLDGGLNGNTIYFGEGSWLTVV.

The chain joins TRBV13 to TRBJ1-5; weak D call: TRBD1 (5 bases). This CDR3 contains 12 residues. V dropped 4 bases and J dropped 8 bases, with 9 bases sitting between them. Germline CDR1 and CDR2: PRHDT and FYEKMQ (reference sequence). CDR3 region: CASSWGGEPQHF. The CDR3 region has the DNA TGTGCCAGCAGCTGGGGGGGGGAGCCCCAGCATTTT.

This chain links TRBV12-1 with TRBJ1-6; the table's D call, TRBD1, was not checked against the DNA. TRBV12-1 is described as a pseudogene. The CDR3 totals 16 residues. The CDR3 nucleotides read TGTGCCAGCAGCCCCGACAGGGCCAACTATAATTCACCCCTCCACTTT. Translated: CASSPDRANYNSPLHF.

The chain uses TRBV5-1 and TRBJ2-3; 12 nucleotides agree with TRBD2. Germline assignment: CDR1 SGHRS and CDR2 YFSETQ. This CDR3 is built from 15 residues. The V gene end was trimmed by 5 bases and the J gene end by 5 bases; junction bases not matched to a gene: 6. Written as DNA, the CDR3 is TGCGCCAGCAGACCTACGGGACTAGCGGGAGATACGCAGTATTTT. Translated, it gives CASRPTGLAGDTQYF.

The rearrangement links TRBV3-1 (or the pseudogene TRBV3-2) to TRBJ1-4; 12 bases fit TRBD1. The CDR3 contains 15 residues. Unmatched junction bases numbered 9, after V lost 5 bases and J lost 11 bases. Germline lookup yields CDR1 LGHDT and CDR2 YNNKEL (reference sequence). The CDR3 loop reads CASSKGTGGERKLFF. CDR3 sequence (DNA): TGTGCCAGCAGCAAAGGGACAGGGGGCGAGAGGAAACTGTTTTTT.

The CDR3 here is CASSPRGAGNTIYF. CDR3 sequence (DNA): TGTGCCAGCAGTCCCCGGGGGGCTGGAAACACCATATATTTT. This chain connects TRBV28 to TRBJ1-3; a possible D gene is TRBD1 (5 bases). Germline V gene data show CDR1 as MDHEN and CDR2 as SYDVKM. The V end lost 5 bases, the J end lost 2 bases, and 10 bases lay between the germline ends. The CDR3 has 14 residues.

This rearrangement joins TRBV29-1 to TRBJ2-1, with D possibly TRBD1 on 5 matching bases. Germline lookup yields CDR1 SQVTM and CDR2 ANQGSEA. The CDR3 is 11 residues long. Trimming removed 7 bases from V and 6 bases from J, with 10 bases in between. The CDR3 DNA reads TGCAGCGGAGACGACAGCAATGAGCAGTTCTTC. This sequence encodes CSGDDSNEQFF.

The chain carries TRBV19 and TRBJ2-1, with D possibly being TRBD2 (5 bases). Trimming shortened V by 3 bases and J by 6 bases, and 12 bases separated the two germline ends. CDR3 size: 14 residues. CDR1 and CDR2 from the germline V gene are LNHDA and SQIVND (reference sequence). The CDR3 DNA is TGTGCCAGTAGTATCCTAGCTCTGTCCAATGAGCAGTTCTTC. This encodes CASSILALSNEQFF.